The source of this T cell receptor (beta chain) is a study of OX40 agonist ivuxolimab in advanced cancers. Notes on the research overall: Ivuxolimab, which targeted the costimulatory receptor OX40 (CD134), was an agonistic, fully human IgG2 monoclonal antibody. Intravenous ivuxolimab was administered to patients every 2 weeks at six dose levels: 0.01, 0.1, 0.3, 1.5, 3 and 10 mg/kg. Of the 50 to 55 dose-escalation patients, hepatocellular carcinoma was present in around 20, melanoma in approximately 15, renal cell carcinoma in 9 and head and neck cancer in 9. A male proportion of nearly 85% and a mean age of around 60 years, ranging from 23 to 79, were recorded for the dose-escalation cohort. Prior anti-PD-1, anti-PD-L1 or anti-CTLA-4 therapy was permitted, and 30% to 50% of dose-escalation patients had received checkpoint inhibitors. Partial responses occurred in three dose-escalation patients: two with cutaneous melanoma and one with hepatocellular carcinoma. Peripheral TCRbeta sequencing aimed to test whether ivuxolimab altered TCR sequence diversity and caused clonal T-cell expansion. The paper covers the monotherapy dose-escalation part of the phase I ivuxolimab trial, which included N ≈ 50 patients. What the authors observed across the whole study: After ivuxolimab, CD8+ T cells had more expanded clones than CD4+ T cells on average. Low levels of normalized T-cell clonal expansion were also seen in some patients who did not respond. In partial responders in the 0.1-3.0 mg/kg groups, normalized peripheral clonal expansion was found to be among the lowest, especially among CD8+ T cells. At doses from 0.1 to 3.0 mg/kg, clonal expansion was seen in both CD4+ and CD8+ blood T cells between baseline and week 6. Antigen specificity was not determined for the clonally expanded peripheral T cells.

Via the germline V gene, CDR1 is SGHTA and CDR2 FQGNSA. The CDR3 holds 12 amino acids from the cysteine to the phenylalanine. CDR3 DNA is the only sequence kept; it has 36 bases, read in frame from the first base. Between the V and J ends, shortened by 5 bases and 6 bases respectively, the junction contains 8 bases. The trial excluded patients who had a history of autoimmune disease or who were on systemic immunosuppression. Peripheral blood for TCR sequencing was drawn from every dose cohort at baseline, at cycle 4 day 1 and at cycle 7 day 1. Samples came from an open-label, multicenter, first-in-human phase I dose-escalation trial of ivuxolimab. The trial enrolled adults with locally advanced or metastatic head and neck squamous cell, hepatocellular, melanoma or renal cell carcinoma. Before TCR sequencing, CD4+ T cells and CD8+ T cells from peripheral blood were sorted into separate populations.

Comments on this clone: It lacks a known antigen. Per-base quality was not reported, and no clone a single base away is much larger than it.

Genomic DNA was extracted from sorted cells for sequencing of the TCRbeta CDR3 region. The immunoSEQ Assay was used to sequence the TCRbeta CDR3 regions. TCRdb holds this immuneACCESS table with in-frame rearrangements only. Some clones are missing; in checked studies, unresolved V genes explain under half, and the rest has no known cause. Within this sample are tens of thousands of clones, with 85% to 95% of them counted one time only. The top ten hold approximately 0.41% of the sample. Recombination linked TRBV7-2 to TRBJ2-1; too little of a D gene remains to name it. The specimen comprised CD4+ or CD8+ T cells sorted from blood, sampled in a trial of the OX40 agonist ivuxolimab. The source of this sequence is an adult with an advanced solid tumor such as melanoma, head and neck, liver or kidney cancer. The nucleotide sequence reads TGTGCCAGCAGCCGGTCCCGCAATGAGCAGTTCTTC. It encodes CASSRSRNEQFF.